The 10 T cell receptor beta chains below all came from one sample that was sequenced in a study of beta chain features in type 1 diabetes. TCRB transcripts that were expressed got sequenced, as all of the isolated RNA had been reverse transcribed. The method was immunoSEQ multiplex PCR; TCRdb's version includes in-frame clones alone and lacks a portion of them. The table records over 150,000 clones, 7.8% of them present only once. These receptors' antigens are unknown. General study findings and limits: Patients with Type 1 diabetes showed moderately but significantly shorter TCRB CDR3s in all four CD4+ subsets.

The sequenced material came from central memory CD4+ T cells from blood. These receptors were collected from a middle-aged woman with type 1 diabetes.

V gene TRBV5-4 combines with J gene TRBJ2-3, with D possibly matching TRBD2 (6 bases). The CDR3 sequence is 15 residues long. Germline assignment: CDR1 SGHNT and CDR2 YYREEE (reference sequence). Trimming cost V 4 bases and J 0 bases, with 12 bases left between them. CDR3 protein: CASSLGGASTDTQYF. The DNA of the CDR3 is TGTGCCAGCAGCCTCGGCGGGGCTAGCACAGATACGCAGTATTTT.

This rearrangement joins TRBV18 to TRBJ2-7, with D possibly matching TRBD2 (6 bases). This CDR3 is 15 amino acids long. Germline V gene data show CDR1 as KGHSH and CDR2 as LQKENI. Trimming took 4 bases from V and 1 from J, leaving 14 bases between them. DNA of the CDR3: TGTGCCAGCTCACGTGGACAAGGAGGGTCCTACGAGCAGTACTTC. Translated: CASSRGQGGSYEQYF.

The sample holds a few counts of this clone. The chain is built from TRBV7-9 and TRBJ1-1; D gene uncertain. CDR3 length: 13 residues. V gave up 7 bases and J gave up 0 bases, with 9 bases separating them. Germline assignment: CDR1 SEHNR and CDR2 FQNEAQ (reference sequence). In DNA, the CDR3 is TGTGCCAGCATCCGGGGTATGAACACTGAAGCTTTCTTT. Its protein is CASIRGMNTEAFF.

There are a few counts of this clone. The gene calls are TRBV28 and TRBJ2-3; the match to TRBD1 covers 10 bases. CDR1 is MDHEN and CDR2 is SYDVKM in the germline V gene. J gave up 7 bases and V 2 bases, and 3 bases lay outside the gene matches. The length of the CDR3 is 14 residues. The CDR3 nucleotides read TGTGCCAGCAGTTTAGGGACAGGGGTTCATACGCAGTATTTT. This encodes CASSLGTGVHTQYF.

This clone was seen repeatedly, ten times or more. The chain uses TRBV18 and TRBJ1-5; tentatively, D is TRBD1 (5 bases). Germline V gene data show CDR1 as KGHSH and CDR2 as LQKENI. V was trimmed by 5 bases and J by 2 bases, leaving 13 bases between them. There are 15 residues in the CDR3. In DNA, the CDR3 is TGTGCCAGCTCAGCGACAGCCGACGGCAATCAGCCCCAGCATTTT. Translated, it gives CASSATADGNQPQHF.

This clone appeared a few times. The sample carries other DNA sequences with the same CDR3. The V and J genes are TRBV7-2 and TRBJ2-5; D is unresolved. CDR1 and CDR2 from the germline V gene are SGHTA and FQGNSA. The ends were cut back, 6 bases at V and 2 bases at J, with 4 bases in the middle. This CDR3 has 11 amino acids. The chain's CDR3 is CASSLQETQYF. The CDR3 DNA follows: TGTGCCAGCAGTCTGCAAGAGACCCAGTACTTC.

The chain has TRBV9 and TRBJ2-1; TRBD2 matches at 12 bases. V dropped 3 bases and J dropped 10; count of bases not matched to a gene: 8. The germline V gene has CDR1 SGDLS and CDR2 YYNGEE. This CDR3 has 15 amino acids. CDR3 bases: TGTGCCAGCAGCGCGAGACTAGCGGGAGCTAAGGAGCAGTTCTTC. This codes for CASSARLAGAKEQFF.

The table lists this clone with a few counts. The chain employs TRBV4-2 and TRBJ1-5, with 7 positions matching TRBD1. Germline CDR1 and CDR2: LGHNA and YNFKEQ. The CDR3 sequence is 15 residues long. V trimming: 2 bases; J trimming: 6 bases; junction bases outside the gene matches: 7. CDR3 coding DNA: TGTGCCAGCAGCCAACTTGGGGCAGGGGGTCAGCCCCAGCATTTT. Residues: CASSQLGAGGQPQHF.

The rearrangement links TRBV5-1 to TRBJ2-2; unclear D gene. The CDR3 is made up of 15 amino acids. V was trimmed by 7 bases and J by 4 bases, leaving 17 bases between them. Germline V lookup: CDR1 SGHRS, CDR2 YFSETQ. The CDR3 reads CASFTEPPGTGELFF. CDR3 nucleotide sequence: TGCGCCAGCTTCACCGAGCCTCCGGGCACCGGGGAGCTGTTTTTT.

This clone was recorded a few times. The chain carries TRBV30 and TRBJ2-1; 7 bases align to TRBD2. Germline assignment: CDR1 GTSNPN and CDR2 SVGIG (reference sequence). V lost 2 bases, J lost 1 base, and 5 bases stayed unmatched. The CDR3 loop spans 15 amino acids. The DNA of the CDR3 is TGTGCCTGGAGTCGGGCTAGCGGTTCCTACAATGAGCAGTTCTTC. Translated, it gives CAWSRASGSYNEQFF.